The rows below give T cell receptor beta chains drawn from one sample of a study of cytomegalovirus exposure and HLA in healthy donors. The repertoire was sequenced with immunoSEQ multiplex PCR; TCRdb's copy has only in-frame clones and lacks some. Here the sample spans more than 65,000 clones, 60% to 75% being singletons. The sample comprised PBMCs. These receptors were obtained from a woman between 55 and 75 years old in good health and CMV-seropositive. Both conserved end residues are part of each CDR3. The D gene is left open where the match is weak. Part of the rows lack a size; the others show once, few, many or a class for expanded clones.

CDR3 DNA	CDR3 protein	V gene	D gene	J gene	clone size
TGTGCCTGGAGTGTAATCCAGGGCGGCGGGGAGCTGTTTTTT	CAWSVIQGGGELFF	TRBV30	NA	TRBJ2-2	NA
TGTGCCAGCAGCCCCTTAGGCGGAGCTTACAATGAGCAGTTCTTC	CASSPLGGAYNEQFF	TRBV7-3	NA	TRBJ2-1	NA
TGTGCCAGTAAGGGATCCGGGGTGAACACTGAAGCTTTCTTT	CASKGSGVNTEAFF	TRBV19	NA	TRBJ1-1	NA
TGCGCCAGCAGCTTAGTGACAGGGAGCTACGAGCAGTACTTC	CASSLVTGSYEQYF	TRBV5-1	TRBD1	TRBJ2-7	once
TGTGCCATCAGTGATGCCGGGTCCAGGGGTGGCTACACCTTC	CAISDAGSRGGYTF	TRBV10-3	NA	TRBJ1-2	NA
TGTGCCAGCAGCGTAGCCCCAGACGACATAGAGACCCAGTACTTC	CASSVAPDDIETQYF	TRBV9	NA	TRBJ2-5	NA
TGTGCCAGCAGCTTAAAACCGGGGTTTGGCTACACCTTC	CASSLKPGFGYTF	TRBV7-3	NA	TRBJ1-2	NA
TGCGCCAGCAGCTCGGGACAGAACACTGAAGCTTTCTTT	CASSSGQNTEAFF	TRBV5-1	NA	TRBJ1-1	NA
TGTGCCAGCAGCTCGGGACAGGGTGGTCAGCCCCAGCATTTT	CASSSGQGGQPQHF	TRBV5-5	TRBD1	TRBJ1-5	once
TGTGCCTGGAGGGGGGGACAGCTGAACACTGAAGCTTTCTTT	CAWRGGQLNTEAFF	TRBV30	TRBD1	TRBJ1-1	NA
TGTGCCAGCAGTCAACAGGGTGACCAGCCCCAGCATTTT	CASSQQGDQPQHF	TRBV6-6	NA	TRBJ1-5	few
TGCGCCAGCAGCTTGGCTTCGGGACTAGCGGGGGGGAGCACAGATACGCAGTATTTT	CASSLASGLAGGSTDTQYF	TRBV5-1	TRBD2	TRBJ2-3	NA
TGCAGCGTTGAAATGGGGAGGGCCCAAGAGACCCAGTACTTC	CSVEMGRAQETQYF	TRBV29-1	TRBD2	TRBJ2-5	NA
TGTGCTAGTGGTTTTGGGACAGGGGGCGGACCCTACGAGCAGTACTTC	CASGFGTGGGPYEQYF	TRBV12-5	TRBD1	TRBJ2-7	few
TGTGCCAGCGCGGGACAGATGAACACTGAAGCTTTCTTT	CASAGQMNTEAFF	TRBV11-1	TRBD1	TRBJ1-1	NA
TGTGCCAGCAGTTACGGCCGCTACACTGAAGCTTTCTTT	CASSYGRYTEAFF	TRBV6-5	NA	TRBJ1-1	NA
TGTGCCTGGAGCCCCTTACAGGGATCTAACTATGGCTACACCTTC	CAWSPLQGSNYGYTF	TRBV30	NA	TRBJ1-2	NA
TGTGCCAGCAGTCTAGGGGGCGGCAATCAGCCCCAGCATTTT	CASSLGGGNQPQHF	TRBV6-6	TRBD1	TRBJ1-5	NA
TGTGCCAGCAGCCGCGACAGCTCCTACAATGAGCAGTTCTTC	CASSRDSSYNEQFF	TRBV11-1	NA	TRBJ2-1	NA
TGTGCCAGCAGCCAATTTCAAAACACTGAAGCTTTCTTT	CASSQFQNTEAFF	TRBV16	NA	TRBJ1-1	NA
TGTGCCAGCAGCCCCGGACTAGCCTTCTACGAGCAGTACTTC	CASSPGLAFYEQYF	TRBV14	TRBD2	TRBJ2-7	NA
TGCAGCGTTTCGGACAGACTAAACACTGAAGCTTTCTTT	CSVSDRLNTEAFF	TRBV29-1	NA	TRBJ1-1	few
TGTGCCAGCACCCCGGAACAGGGGGGAGCTTTCTTT	CASTPEQGGAFF	TRBV6-5	TRBD1	TRBJ1-1	NA
TGCGCCAGCAGCTTGGTGGTTAGGCCCCAGCATTTT	CASSLVVRPQHF	TRBV5-1	NA	TRBJ1-5	NA
TGTGCCAGCTCACTAGGGACAGGGGCAGATACGCAGTATTTT	CASSLGTGADTQYF	TRBV18	TRBD1	TRBJ2-3	NA
TGTGCCTGGAGTGTACAGTGGGGCTACACCTTC	CAWSVQWGYTF	TRBV30	NA	TRBJ1-2	NA
TGCGCCAGCACCCGAAAAGCGGGAGGGCCGCAAGAGACCCAGTACTTC	CASTRKAGGPQETQYF	TRBV4-1	TRBD2	TRBJ2-5	NA
TGTGCCAGCAGTACCCGGAACTATGGCTACACCTTC	CASSTRNYGYTF	TRBV6-5	NA	TRBJ1-2	NA
TGTGCCTGGAGTGTATTCGGACAGACGACCCTCTCTGGAAACACCATATATTTT	CAWSVFGQTTLSGNTIYF	TRBV30	NA	TRBJ1-3	NA
TGTGCCAGCAGCCCCTCACTAGCGGGCACTAACAATGAGCAGTTCTTC	CASSPSLAGTNNEQFF	TRBV11-2	TRBD2	TRBJ2-1	once
TGCGCCAGCAGCCAACCCGGGTCCAGGAGGGCAACAGATACGCAGTATTTT	CASSQPGSRRATDTQYF	TRBV4-1	NA	TRBJ2-3	few
TGTGCCAGCACCACGGGAGTCGGGGCCAACGTCCTGACTTTC	CASTTGVGANVLTF	TRBV6-6	NA	TRBJ2-6	NA
TGCAGCTCGAGAGGGGCTAGCGGGGGCACAGATACGCAGTATTTT	CSSRGASGGTDTQYF	TRBV29-1	TRBD2	TRBJ2-3	NA
TGTGCCAGCTCCCCCGCGAAGGGGGCGAACACTGAAGCTTTCTTT	CASSPAKGANTEAFF	TRBV18	TRBD1	TRBJ1-1	NA
TGTGCCTGGAGTCACGACTACAGGGGGCCGAGTGGCTACACCTTC	CAWSHDYRGPSGYTF	TRBV30	TRBD1	TRBJ1-2	NA
TGTGCCTGGAGCCCACTAAGTAATCAGCCCCAGCATTTT	CAWSPLSNQPQHF	TRBV30	NA	TRBJ1-5	NA
TGTGCCAGCAGCTTAGGGACGGGGGATGAGTCGCCCCAGCATTTT	CASSLGTGDESPQHF	TRBV7-6	NA	TRBJ1-5	NA
TGCGCCAGCAGCTTGGGACAGGGGAACGAGCAGTACTTC	CASSLGQGNEQYF	TRBV5-1	TRBD1	TRBJ2-7	NA
TGCGCCAGCAGCTTGGCAGGGCGACCCGACGAGCAGTACTTC	CASSLAGRPDEQYF	TRBV5-1	NA	TRBJ2-7	NA
TGTGCCAGCAGCCAAGATAGAGGTGGGAGGTGGGACACCTTC	CASSQDRGGRWDTF	TRBV4-2	NA	TRBJ1-2	few
TGTGCCAGCAGCGCCGGGACAGATAATTCACCCCTCCACTTT	CASSAGTDNSPLHF	TRBV9	TRBD1	TRBJ1-6	NA
TGTGCCAGCAGATCATACACAGGGACAGATACGCAGTATTTT	CASRSYTGTDTQYF	TRBV28	NA	TRBJ2-3	few
TGTGCCAGCTCACCGGGACAGGAATTCTATGGCTACACCTTC	CASSPGQEFYGYTF	TRBV18	TRBD1	TRBJ1-2	NA
TGTGCCAGCAGCTTAGGGCGCGGGATAGGAGCAGATACGCAGTATTTT	CASSLGRGIGADTQYF	TRBV7-2	NA	TRBJ2-3	NA
TGTGCCAGCAGTCGGGAGAGCTCTGGGGCCAACGTCCTGACTTTC	CASSRESSGANVLTF	TRBV2	NA	TRBJ2-6	NA